The clone carrying this T cell receptor (beta chain) was found a few times. This specimen belongs to a study of patients and donors after allogeneic stem cell transplantation. TCRdb reanalysed the RT-PCR reads using MiXCR and keeps one entry per CDR3 protein. Of about 960,000 distinct CDR3 sequences detected, approximately 18% appear once; the ten largest clones hold roughly 6%. The germline gives CDR1 MNHEY, CDR2 SMNVEV (reference sequence). The CDR3 has 14 residues. Trimming stripped 3 bases from V and 10 bases from J, with 16 bases between. The sample taken for sequencing was blood, either unsorted or a sorted T cell fraction (not recorded which). This TCR was sampled from a human donor who was either an allogeneic HSCT recipient or a stem cell or donor lymphocyte infusion donor (not recorded which). It is not recorded whose cells these are; they may come from a transplant donor. The chain links TRBV27 to TRBJ1-5, with a tentative D call TRBD1 (6 bases). CDR3 residues: CASSFTGARGPQHF. The DNA for the CDR3 is TGTGCCAGCAGTTTTACGGGGGCCCGGGGCCCCCAGCATTTT.